Listed here are 23 T cell receptor beta chains from one sample, sequenced in a study of CD8+ T cells in alopecia areata. The sequencing template was cDNA reverse transcribed from extracted RNA. Assay: immunoSEQ multiplex PCR; the TCRdb copy retains only in-frame clones and omits some. The sample records 150,000 to 200,000 clones, around 60% being singletons. Stated treatment: oral pan-JAK inhibitor, 5-10 mg twice daily. The sample in question was CD4+ T cells sorted from blood, obtained around week 50, from a patient treated with tofacitinib. These receptor sequences come from a human donor with alopecia areata.

J is TRBJ1-6 and V is TRBV30; D is possibly TRBD1 (6 bases). The germline V gene has CDR1 GTSNPN and CDR2 SVGIG (reference sequence). The CDR3 is 13 amino acids. The ends were cut back, 5 bases at V and 7 bases at J, with 12 bases in the middle. This CDR3 reads CAWDGQPNSPLHF. The CDR3 DNA reads as TGTGCCTGGGACGGACAGCCGAATTCACCCCTCCACTTT.

This chain joins TRBV5-1 and TRBJ1-5, with a possible D match to TRBD1 (5 bases). V shed 4 bases and J shed 6 bases, with 11 bases lying between them. Per the germline V gene, CDR1 is SGHRS and CDR2 is YFSETQ. The CDR3 has 13 residues. This CDR3 is CASSLSGSQPQHF. Here the CDR3 DNA reads TGCGCCAGCAGCCTTTCAGGGTCTCAGCCCCAGCATTTT. Based on the CDR3 plus reference TRBV5-1 and TRBJ1-5, the full variable domain is KAGVTQTPRYLIKTRGQQVTLSCSPISGHRSVSWYQQTPGQGLQFLFEYFSETQRNKGNFPGRFSGRQFSNSRSEMNVSTLELGDSALYLCASSLSGSQPQHFGDGTRLSIL.

This chain joins TRBV5-6 and TRBJ2-3; unclear D gene. Germline CDR1 is SGHDT and CDR2 is YYEEEE. CDR3 length: 11 amino acids. Trimming took 5 bases from V and 5 from J, leaving 6 bases between them. The CDR3 DNA is TGTGCCAGCAGGTTTGGAGATACGCAGTATTTT. Translation: CASRFGDTQYF. Full variable domain (outside the CDR3, taken from reference TRBV5-6 and TRBJ2-3): DAGVTQSPTHLIKTRGQQVTLRCSPKSGHDTVSWYQQALGQGPQFIFQYYEEEERQRGNFPDRFSGHQFPNYSSELNVNALLLGDSALYLCASRFGDTQYFGPGTRLTVL.

J is TRBJ1-6 and V is TRBV6-1; possibly TRBD1 for D (5 bases). The CDR3 runs to 14 residues. V dropped 4 bases and J dropped 7 bases, with 11 bases sitting between them. CDR1 MNHNS and CDR2 SASEGT come from the germline V gene. Here the CDR3 DNA reads TGTGCCAGCAGTGGTTCTGGGGGGAATTCACCCCTCCACTTT. Amino acid sequence: CASSGSGGNSPLHF.

This chain joins TRBV29-1 and TRBJ1-1; D gene ambiguous. Trimming left V 3 bases short and J 9 bases short, with 20 bases between. This CDR3 comprises 14 residues. CDR1 and CDR2 (germline): SQVTM, ANQGSEA. The CDR3 DNA reads TGCAGCGTTGATGCGGGCCACCTTCGAACCAAAGCTTTCTTT. Amino acid sequence: CSVDAGHLRTKAFF.

Only one count was recorded for this clone. The chain carries TRBV27 and TRBJ2-7, with 10 nucleotides matching TRBD2. V dropped 6 bases and J dropped 11; count of bases not matched to a gene: 13. Germline V gene sequence: CDR1 MNHEY, CDR2 SMNVEV (reference sequence). The CDR3 totals 14 residues. The CDR3 region has the DNA TGTGCCAGCAGGCTCCTAGCGGGGGAACCACGGGAGTACTTC. It is translated as CASRLLAGEPREYF.

The J gene is TRBJ2-7, the V gene TRBV25-1, with 7 nucleotides matching TRBD2. The V segment lost 0 bases and the J segment 11 bases; nucleotides outside the gene matches: 1. Germline CDR1 and CDR2: MGHDK and SYGVNS. The CDR3 has 11 residues. CDR3 coding DNA: TGTGCCAGCAGTGAATATGGGAGGGAGTACTTC. It specifies CASSEYGREYF.

The CDR3 DNA sequence: TGCGCCAGCCAGCTTGAGCAGGGGCCCTACGAGCAGTACTTC. This translates into CASQLEQGPYEQYF. J is TRBJ2-7 and V is TRBV5-1, with D perhaps matching TRBD1 (6 bases). The CDR3 is 14 amino acids. V lost 7 bases and J lost 2, with 16 bases in between. Germline CDR1 SGHRS, CDR2 YFSETQ.

The J gene is TRBJ2-4, the V gene TRBV7-9, with D possibly being TRBD2 (5 bases). Germline CDR1 is SEHNR and CDR2 is FQNEAQ (reference sequence). The V end was cut by 1 base, the J end by 10 bases, with 11 bases between. This CDR3 comprises 13 residues. The DNA of the CDR3 is TGTGCCAGCAGCTTAGATCCAGGCGGGATTCAGTACTTC. Residues: CASSLDPGGIQYF. Full variable domain (remainder filled in from reference TRBV7-9 and TRBJ2-4): DTGVSQNPRHKITKRGQNVTFRCDPISEHNRLYWYRQTLGQGPEFLTYFQNEAQLEKSRLLSDRFSAERPKGSFSTLEIQRTEQGDSAMYLCASSLDPGGIQYFGAGTRLSVL.

The gene calls are TRBV10-3 and TRBJ2-2; perhaps TRBD1 as D (6 bases). V lost 10 bases and J lost 3, with 9 bases in between. The germline V gene has CDR1 ENHRY and CDR2 SYGVKD. This CDR3 spans 12 amino acids. The CDR3 bases are TGTGCCAGCAGGGGATACACCGGGGAGCTGTTTTTT. Protein sequence: CASRGYTGELFF.

The chain couples TRBV30 to TRBJ1-5, with D possibly matching TRBD1 (6 bases). V gave up 2 bases and J gave up 11 bases, with 10 bases separating them. Looked up from germline, CDR1 is GTSNPN and CDR2 is SVGIG (reference sequence). The CDR3 is 11 amino acids. CDR3 sequence: CAWSQQGAQHF. Here the CDR3 DNA reads TGTGCCTGGAGTCAACAGGGAGCCCAGCATTTT.

V usage is TRBV7-2 and J usage is TRBJ2-6, with D unresolved. Trimming left V 0 bases short and J 0 bases short, with 3 bases between. Germline V gene data show CDR1 as SGHTA and CDR2 as FQGNSA. The CDR3 spans 15 residues. Here the CDR3 reads CASSLAFSGANVLTF. The CDR3 DNA reads TGTGCCAGCAGCTTAGCGTTCTCTGGGGCCAACGTCCTGACTTTC.

In its sample, this clone was seen a few times. V is TRBV9 and J is TRBJ2-5; TRBD1 matches at 10 bases. Germline CDR1 is SGDLS and CDR2 is YYNGEE. With 0 bases clipped from V and 1 base from J, the junction kept 6 bases outside the gene matches. The CDR3 is 17 amino acids. The CDR3 loop reads CASSVGGRTGGQETQYF. Written as DNA, the CDR3 is TGTGCCAGCAGCGTAGGAGGCCGGACAGGGGGCCAAGAGACCCAGTACTTC. Using reference TRBV9 and TRBJ2-5 for the parts outside the CDR3, the full variable domain is DSGVTQTPKHLITATGQRVTLRCSPRSGDLSVYWYQQSLDQGLQFLIQYYNGEERAKGNILERFSAQQFPDLHSELNLSSLELGDSALYFCASSVGGRTGGQETQYFGPGTRLLVL.

This rearrangement joins TRBV10-3 to TRBJ2-5, with 16 bases fitting TRBD2. Trimming removed 5 bases from V and 5 bases from J; junction bases left unmatched: 5. The germline V gene encodes CDR1 ENHRY and CDR2 SYGVKD. The CDR3 consists of 16 residues. In DNA form, the CDR3 reads TGTGCCATCAGTCCGGGACTAGCGGGGGGGAGCGAGACCCAGTACTTC. Translated, it gives CAISPGLAGGSETQYF.

This chain connects TRBV5-6 to TRBJ2-1, with 13 positions matching TRBD2. Germline V gives CDR1 SGHDT, CDR2 YYEEEE. This CDR3 region has 14 residues. The J segment lost 13 bases and the V segment lost 2 bases, leaving 6 bases of the junction unmatched. The CDR3 bases are TGTGCCAGCAGCTTAGGACTAGCGGGGGCCTACCAGTTCTTC. Amino acid sequence: CASSLGLAGAYQFF. Full variable domain (remainder filled in from reference TRBV5-6 and TRBJ2-1): DAGVTQSPTHLIKTRGQQVTLRCSPKSGHDTVSWYQQALGQGPQFIFQYYEEEERQRGNFPDRFSGHQFPNYSSELNVNALLLGDSALYLCASSLGLAGAYQFFGPGTRLTVL.

The rearrangement links TRBV5-1 to TRBJ2-3, with D perhaps matching TRBD1 (6 bases). CDR3 length equals 19 residues. Trimming left V 4 bases short and J 6 bases short, with 30 bases between. Germline CDR1 SGHRS, CDR2 YFSETQ. CDR3 in amino acids: CASSHRPLSTGSGGDTQYF. The CDR3 DNA sequence: TGCGCCAGCAGCCATCGACCCCTCTCTACAGGGAGTGGTGGGGATACGCAGTATTTT.

The rearrangement uses TRBV29-1 and TRBJ1-2; 7 positions match TRBD1. V lost 6 bases, J lost 11 bases, and 9 bases stayed unmatched. CDR3 length: 11 amino acids. The V gene's germline CDR1 is SQVTM and CDR2 ANQGSEA. In DNA form, the CDR3 reads TGCAGCGTGGATAAGACAGGGTTTTACACCTTC. Its protein product is CSVDKTGFYTF.

This clone was observed a handful of times. V usage is TRBV7-9 and J usage is TRBJ2-3; D not certain. This CDR3 is 14 amino acids long. Germline V gene lookup returns CDR1 SEHNR and CDR2 FQNEAQ (reference sequence). V dropped 5 bases and J dropped 3 bases, with 12 bases sitting between them. CDR3 coding DNA: TGTGCCAGCAGCCAGATACAAGGGACAGATACGCAGTATTTT. Amino acids: CASSQIQGTDTQYF.

The chain joins TRBV4-3 to TRBJ1-1, with 7 nucleotides matching TRBD1. Germline-derived CDR1 and CDR2 are LGHNA and YSLEER. The CDR3 spans 14 residues. V lost 5 bases and J lost 3; bases outside the gene matches: 6. The CDR3: CASSNRDRYTEAFF. CDR3 nucleotide sequence: TGCGCCAGCAGCAACCGGGACAGATACACTGAAGCTTTCTTT.

The chain is built from TRBV30 and TRBJ2-7; D is possibly TRBD1 (5 bases). With 2 bases removed from V and 5 bases from J, the gap between germline ends came to 13 bases. CDR3 length equals 13 residues. Germline values: CDR1 GTSNPN, CDR2 SVGIG (reference sequence). Here the CDR3 DNA reads TGTGCCTGGAGTCCGCCTGGGGCCCACGAGCAGTACTTC. Translated: CAWSPPGAHEQYF.

The chain uses TRBV9 and TRBJ1-1; D perhaps matches TRBD1 (6 bases). V shed 0 bases and J shed 1 base, with 13 bases lying between them. CDR1 SGDLS and CDR2 YYNGEE come from the germline V gene. This CDR3 contains 16 residues. CDR3: CASSVEAGGANTEAFF. The DNA of the CDR3 is TGTGCCAGCAGCGTAGAAGCGGGGGGCGCGAACACTGAAGCTTTCTTT.

The V and J genes are TRBV4-3 and TRBJ1-1; 7 bases line up with TRBD1. This CDR3 has 18 amino acids. Germline trimming cut 0 bases from V and 5 bases from J; bases unmatched to any gene: 15. Germline V gives CDR1 LGHNA, CDR2 YSLEER. The DNA of the CDR3 is TGCGCCAGCAGCCAAGATCGCGGCGGGGGACAGTTAGGTACTGAAGCTTTCTTT. Amino acid sequence: CASSQDRGGGQLGTEAFF.

The chain recombines TRBV7-9 with TRBJ1-6; a possible D gene is TRBD1 (5 bases). This CDR3 contains 15 residues. The germline gives CDR1 SEHNR, CDR2 FQNEAQ (reference sequence). V was clipped by 5 bases and J by 7 bases, with 15 bases between them. CDR3 amino acids: CASSQASGSNSPLHF. In DNA, the CDR3 is TGTGCCAGCAGCCAAGCTTCAGGGAGCAATTCACCCCTCCACTTT.